This paragraph covers one T cell receptor beta chain sequence. What this receptor recognizes is not known. No base quality information exists; no much larger clone differs at one position. Libraries were prepared through the immunoSEQ multiplex PCR assay. For most patients, high-throughput TCR-beta CDR3 sequencing of genomic DNA was performed by Adaptive Biotechnologies. The paper's data handling went like this. TCR sequencing data for approximately 17 patients were retrieved from Adaptive's ImmunoSEQ software; a few other patients were processed with MiXCR and VDJtools. CDR3 nucleotide sequences shared by donor and recipient were removed because the origin of these sequences could not be assigned. To be classed as alloreactive, a clone needed at least 2-fold expansion over unstimulated cells and a minimum CFSE-low frequency of 0.002% (template counts) or 0.001% (read counts). Clones detected in sequenced pre-transplant spleen, lymph node, or MLR CFSE-low populations of the donor or recipient were defined as mappable. Cumulative frequency of alloreactive clones was calculated as a percentage of all sequences weighted by copy number. The table comes from immuneACCESS by way of TCRdb, which keeps in-frame sequences with V and J called. Part of the clones is missing from these tables; in studies checked, under half for an unresolved V gene and the rest for unknown reasons. D and trimming come from the DNA, and the V and J calls and clone size come from that table. The sample table records about 54,000 clones; about 90% of these occur just once. Clones ranked in the top ten supply about 6% of the sample.

This entry comes from a study of graft-versus-host responses after intestinal transplantation (dated by TCRdb to the early 2020s). Turning to the overall study: The transplants that recipients got were multivisceral, liver-intestinal, or isolated intestinal. Anti-thymocyte globulin induction was given to all recipients, followed by maintenance tacrolimus and steroids for around three years. After intestinal transplantation, graft-versus-host and host-versus-graft alloreactive T cell clones were followed in the graft, circulation and bone marrow using bulk TCR-beta CDR3 sequencing. To identify alloreactive clones, pre-transplant mixed lymphocyte reaction products were sequenced and compared with unstimulated pre-transplant donor and recipient T cells. A cohort of about 25 intestinal transplant recipients, including one retransplant, was enrolled, and 3 patients lacking pretransplant specimens were excluded. A peak of at least 4% donor T cells among recipient peripheral blood mononuclear cells was the definition used for donor T cell macrochimerism. Rather than being sequenced by the commercial service, samples from a few later patients were sequenced in-house on an Illumina MiSeq and processed with MiXCR.

What the authors observed across the whole study: Patients with donor T cell macrochimerism had high GvH to HvG T cell clonal ratios in their allografts. GvH clones were detected in recipient bone marrow, and some of these GvH clones were observed earlier in ileal mucosa or blood, consistent with an intestinal mucosal origin. Peak levels of circulating GvH clones were associated with declines in HvG clones early after transplant. The conclusions were limited by the relatively low number and heterogeneity of the intestinal transplant patients.

Blood samples were collected up to 4 times in the first month after transplant and then at least monthly when available. The sample was PBMCs, taken 650 to 670 days after intestinal transplant. This receptor was taken from a human patient who received an intestinal transplant, so some T cells may come from the graft donor.

The base sequence is TGTGCCAGAAAGGAGCAAAATGAAAAACTGTTTTTT. The resulting protein is CARKEQNEKLFF. Rearrangement joined TRBV2 to TRBJ1-4, with no confident D gene call. In the germline V gene, CDR1 corresponds to SNHLY and CDR2 to FYNNEI. The CDR3 starts with the cysteine, ends with the phenylalanine, and has 12 residues. Just CDR3 DNA is preserved here, 36 bases in frame from base 1. At the junction V is shortened by 9 bases and J by 5 bases, with 10 bases in between.